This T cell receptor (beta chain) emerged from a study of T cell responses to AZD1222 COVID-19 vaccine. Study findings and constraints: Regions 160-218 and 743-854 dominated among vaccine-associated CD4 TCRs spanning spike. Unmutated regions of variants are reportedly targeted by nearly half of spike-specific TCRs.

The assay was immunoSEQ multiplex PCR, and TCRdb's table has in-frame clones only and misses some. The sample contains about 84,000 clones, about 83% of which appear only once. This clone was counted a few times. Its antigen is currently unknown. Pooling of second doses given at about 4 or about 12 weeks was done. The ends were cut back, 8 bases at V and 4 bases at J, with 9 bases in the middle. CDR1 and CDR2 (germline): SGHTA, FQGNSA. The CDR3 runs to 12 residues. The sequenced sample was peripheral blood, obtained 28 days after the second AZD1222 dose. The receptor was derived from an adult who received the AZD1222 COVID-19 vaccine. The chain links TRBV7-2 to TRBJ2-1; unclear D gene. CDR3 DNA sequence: TGTGCCAGCGGCCCCTATTACAATGAGCAGTTCTTC. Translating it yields CASGPYYNEQFF.